This T cell receptor (beta chain) was documented in a study of blood T cell repertoires in COVID-19. Trimming stripped 1 base from V and 2 bases from J, with 9 bases between. CDR3 size: 15 residues. CDR1 is SNHLY, CDR2 FYNNEI, per germline. Authors' processing steps: Nucleated cell counts were estimated from reference gene primer amplification. Some clones are missing from TCRdb's copy, which holds only in-frame ones; the method was immunoSEQ multiplex PCR. For V, J and clone size, that table is used; D and trimming come from the DNA. This sample carries about 400,000 clones, about 89% of them seen once, and the ten largest clones take 1.2%.

Material for sequencing was peripheral blood. This chain joins TRBV2 and TRBJ1-3; D call uncertain. The TCR originated in a man aged 35 to 55 with acute or convalescent COVID-19. The CDR3 here is CASSEVSGTGNTIYF. The DNA of the CDR3 is TGTGCCAGCAGTGAAGTCTCGGGGACTGGAAACACCATATATTTT. Using reference TRBV2 and TRBJ1-3 for the parts outside the CDR3, the full variable domain is EPEVTQTPSHQVTQMGQEVILRCVPISNHLYFYWYRQILGQKVEFLVSFYNNEISEKSEIFDDQFSVERPDGSNFTLKIRSTKLEDSAMYFCASSEVSGTGNTIYFGEGSWLTVV.